The 28 T cell receptor beta chains in this list originate from one sample, sequenced in a study of blood T cell repertoires in COVID-19. Using immunoSEQ multiplex PCR, the repertoire was profiled, and TCRdb retains in-frame clones only, with some absent. The profile shows fewer than 100,000 clones, around 79% of them singletons. The sample taken for sequencing was peripheral blood. The receptors here all came from a man aged 45-65 years with acute or convalescent COVID-19.

The chain joins TRBV4-1 to TRBJ2-1, with D possibly matching TRBD2 (6 bases). Germline CDR1 MGHRA, CDR2 YSYEKL. The CDR3 contains 15 residues. Trimming pared 3 bases from V and 5 bases from J, leaving 14 bases between. The DNA of the CDR3 is TGCGCCAGCAGCCAGGGACGGGAGCCTAACAATGAGCAGTTCTTC. It is translated as CASSQGREPNNEQFF.

The V and J genes are TRBV6-6 and TRBJ1-1; D unresolved. V was trimmed by 7 bases and J by 5 bases, leaving 14 bases between them. In germline, CDR1 is MNHNY, CDR2 SVGAGI (reference sequence). The CDR3 extends over 13 amino acids. The CDR3 region has the DNA TGTGCCAGCATCCGACCGACGGGAACTGAAGCTTTCTTT. Its translation: CASIRPTGTEAFF.

The rearrangement links TRBV27 to TRBJ2-1, with unresolved D. This CDR3 has 14 residues. Trimming took off 2 bases at V and 4 bases at J, with 9 bases between the two ends. Per germline, CDR1 MNHEY and CDR2 SMNVEV (reference sequence). The CDR3 DNA reads as TGTGCCAGCAGTTTAGGGCAGGCGTACAATGAGCAGTTCTTC. Its translation: CASSLGQAYNEQFF.

This clone appeared once. CDR3 amino acids: CASSLQGVWTEAFF. As DNA, the CDR3 is TGTGCCAGCAGTTTACAGGGGGTTTGGACTGAAGCTTTCTTT. This chain links TRBV28 with TRBJ1-1; 7 nucleotides line up with TRBD1. This CDR3 region has 14 residues. Germline CDR1 is MDHEN and CDR2 is SYDVKM. The V gene end was trimmed by 2 bases and the J gene end by 5 bases; junction bases not matched to a gene: 5.

This clone was recorded once. J is TRBJ1-2 and V is TRBV7-2; D uncertain. With 3 bases removed from V and 0 bases from J, the gap between germline ends came to 8 bases. Germline V gene sequence: CDR1 SGHTA, CDR2 FQGNSA. This CDR3 contains 14 residues. The DNA for the CDR3 is TGTGCCAGCAGCTTCCTGAGGGCTAACTATGGCTACACCTTC. This sequence encodes CASSFLRANYGYTF.

This clone was seen only once. This rearrangement joins TRBV7-6 to TRBJ1-4; D ambiguous. V dropped 5 bases and J dropped 7 bases, with 11 bases sitting between them. The length of the CDR3 is 13 residues. CDR1 is SGHVS and CDR2 is FNYEAQ in the germline V gene. The CDR3 sequence: CASSPVNGEKLFF. The DNA of the CDR3 is TGTGCCAGCAGCCCGGTTAACGGTGAAAAACTGTTTTTT.

This sequence joins TRBV7-2 and TRBJ1-2; TRBD1 matches 8 bases. Germline CDR1 and CDR2: SGHTA and FQGNSA. CDR3 size: 15 residues. After removal of 2 bases from V and 5 bases from J, the junction contained 7 bases not matched to a gene. The CDR3 DNA sequence: TGTGCCAGCAGCTTATCCCAGGGGGCTGCATATGGCTACACCTTC. Translating gives CASSLSQGAAYGYTF.

The J gene is TRBJ2-3, the V gene TRBV5-4; no clear D. The CDR3 covers 14 residues. The V gene lost 4 bases and the J gene lost 0 bases, with 9 bases spanning the gap. Germline V gene sequence: CDR1 SGHNT, CDR2 YYREEE (reference sequence). The CDR3 nucleotides read TGTGCCAGCAGCGCCTCAACTAGCACAGATACGCAGTATTTT. It codes for CASSASTSTDTQYF.

This rearrangement joins TRBV5-4 to TRBJ2-1; 7 nucleotides line up with TRBD2. This CDR3 comprises 14 residues. Germline loops: CDR1 SGHNT, CDR2 YYREEE (reference sequence). Trimming removed 3 bases from V and 9 bases from J; junction bases left unmatched: 9. CDR3 nucleotides: TGTGCCAGCAGCTCCGCTAGACTAGCATTTGAGCAGTTCTTC. Amino acid sequence: CASSSARLAFEQFF.

This chain's CDR3 is CASSTDRDRRAGQPQHF. CDR3 DNA: TGTGCCAGTAGTACAGACCGGGACAGGAGGGCAGGTCAGCCCCAGCATTTT. The chain carries TRBV19 and TRBJ1-5; 8 bases align to TRBD1. The germline CDR1 and CDR2 sequences are LNHDA and SQIVND (reference sequence). The CDR3 sequence is 17 residues long. V lost 4 bases and J lost 6; bases outside the gene matches: 14.

There are a few counts of this clone. The chain links TRBV15 to TRBJ1-1, with D hard to call. This CDR3 contains 13 residues. V was trimmed by 5 bases and J by 0 bases, leaving 7 bases between them. Per germline, CDR1 LNHNV and CDR2 YYDKDF (reference sequence). The CDR3 region is CATSPLVNTEAFF. The CDR3 DNA is TGTGCCACCAGCCCTCTAGTGAACACTGAAGCTTTCTTT. The full variable domain, completed using reference TRBV15 and TRBJ1-1, is DAMVIQNPRYQVTQFGKPVTLSCSQTLNHNVMYWYQQKSSQAPKLLFHYYDKDFNNEADTPDNFQSRRPNTSFCFLDIRSPGLGDTAMYLCATSPLVNTEAFFGQGTRLTVV.

The chain joins TRBV10-3 to TRBJ2-7, with D perhaps TRBD1 (5 bases). The CDR3 runs to 12 residues. V lost 5 bases and J lost 3, with 8 bases in between. Germline CDR1 and CDR2: ENHRY and SYGVKD. CDR3 DNA sequence: TGTGCCATCAGTAAGACAGACTACGAGCAGTACTTC. Residues: CAISKTDYEQYF.

V is TRBV5-1 and J is TRBJ2-1; TRBD2 matches 7 bases. Germline lookup yields CDR1 SGHRS and CDR2 YFSETQ. This CDR3 comprises 13 residues. With V trimmed by 2 bases and J by 9 bases, 5 bases remained unmatched. CDR3 sequence (DNA): TGCGCCAGCAGCTTAGGCGGGGAGGGTGAGCAGTTCTTC. It is translated as CASSLGGEGEQFF.

The chain joins TRBV7-9 to TRBJ2-2, with TRBD2 as a possible D gene (5 bases). Per germline, CDR1 SEHNR and CDR2 FQNEAQ (reference sequence). The CDR3 runs 14 residues. V dropped 0 bases and J dropped 4 bases, with 6 bases sitting between them. The CDR3 loop reads CASSLAGVTGELFF. The CDR3 DNA is TGTGCCAGCAGCTTAGCGGGAGTCACCGGGGAGCTGTTTTTT.

The V and J genes are TRBV5-5 and TRBJ2-3, with D unclear. Trimming pared 2 bases from V and 2 bases from J, leaving 9 bases between. This CDR3 is 14 amino acids long. In germline, CDR1 is SGHKS, CDR2 YYEKEE (reference sequence). Written as DNA, the CDR3 is TGTGCCAGCAGCTTTTTGCGTCTCACAGATACGCAGTATTTT. It is translated as CASSFLRLTDTQYF.

The chain uses TRBV12-3 or TRBV12-4 and TRBJ2-1; D is undetermined. This CDR3 spans 13 amino acids. V lost 1 base to trimming and J lost 9 bases, with 10 bases between them. The CDR3 DNA reads TGTGCCAGCAGTTTAGAGAGGTTGGCTGAGCAGTTCTTC. Translating it yields CASSLERLAEQFF.

V and J are TRBV2 and TRBJ2-2, with D perhaps matching TRBD1 (5 bases). Germline CDR1 SNHLY, CDR2 FYNNEI. The CDR3 loop spans 14 amino acids. Trimming pared 10 bases from V and 6 bases from J, leaving 18 bases between. This CDR3 reads CATTYQGSPGELFF. CDR3 in DNA: TGTGCCACCACCTACCAGGGATCCCCCGGGGAGCTGTTTTTT.

The chain joins TRBV28 to TRBJ1-5; 7 bases are a match to TRBD1. The CDR3 length is 13 residues. With 10 bases clipped from V and 4 bases from J, the junction kept 7 bases outside the gene matches. CDR1 MDHEN and CDR2 SYDVKM come from the germline V gene. CDR3 sequence (DNA): TGTGCCACCTGGGACAGATTGAATCAGCCCCAGCATTTT. Translated, it gives CATWDRLNQPQHF.

V gene TRBV28 combines with J gene TRBJ1-6; D remains unclear. CDR1 and CDR2 from the germline V gene are MDHEN and SYDVKM. V shed 4 bases and J shed 7 bases, with 11 bases lying between them. This CDR3 is built from 14 residues. The DNA for the CDR3 is TGTGCCAGCAGTTATCCCGCCAGGAATTCACCCCTCCACTTT. This translates into CASSYPARNSPLHF.

This sequence joins TRBV7-9 and TRBJ2-3, with D perhaps matching TRBD2 (6 bases). Germline V gene sequence: CDR1 SEHNR, CDR2 FQNEAQ (reference sequence). CDR3 length equals 16 residues. V lost 4 bases and J lost 4, with 18 bases in between. The CDR3 here is CASSYPPAGRADTQYF. CDR3 DNA: TGTGCCAGCAGCTACCCCCCCGCGGGAAGGGCAGATACGCAGTATTTT.

The chain employs TRBV4-2 and TRBJ2-5, with 10 bases aligning to TRBD1. Germline CDR1 and CDR2: LGHNA and YNFKEQ. The junction had 4 bases not matched to a gene; V was cut back by 0 bases and J by 0 bases. This CDR3 has 17 residues. CDR3: CASSQERDRGYQETQYF. For the CDR3, the DNA is TGTGCCAGCAGCCAAGAACGGGACAGGGGATACCAAGAGACCCAGTACTTC.

This clone was recorded once. This sequence joins TRBV12-5 and TRBJ1-4; a possible D gene is TRBD1 (6 bases). The CDR3 totals 17 residues. The V end lost 3 bases, the J end lost 3 bases, and 17 bases lay between the germline ends. Per germline, CDR1 LGHNT and CDR2 FRNRAP. In DNA form, the CDR3 reads TGTGCTAGTGGTTTTCCAGAGACAGGTATTTCTAATGAAAAACTGTTTTTT. It yields the protein CASGFPETGISNEKLFF.

The chain recombines TRBV10-3 with TRBJ2-7; D is possibly TRBD1 (5 bases). From germline, CDR1 is ENHRY and CDR2 SYGVKD. This CDR3 has 11 residues. With 11 bases removed from V and 4 bases from J, the gap between germline ends came to 12 bases. Here the CDR3 reads CAASTEYEQYF. CDR3 sequence (DNA): TGTGCCGCCTCGACAGAATACGAGCAGTACTTC.

The CDR3, as DNA: TGTGCCAGCAGTGAATGGGGGGGCTATAGCAATCAGCCCCAGCATTTT. Its protein product is CASSEWGGYSNQPQHF. The chain uses TRBV2 and TRBJ1-5; D is possibly TRBD1 (6 bases). With 2 bases removed from V and 0 bases from J, the gap between germline ends came to 11 bases. The CDR3 sequence is 16 residues long. The germline gives CDR1 SNHLY, CDR2 FYNNEI.

This clone was counted only a few times. The gene calls are TRBV7-9 and TRBJ2-7; 13 bases match TRBD2. The CDR3 has 14 residues. With V trimmed by 5 bases and J by 6 bases, 4 bases remained unmatched. Germline V gives CDR1 SEHNR, CDR2 FQNEAQ (reference sequence). The CDR3 loop is CASSPGLAGSEQYF. CDR3 in DNA: TGTGCCAGCAGCCCGGGACTAGCGGGAAGCGAGCAGTACTTC. The full variable domain, completed using reference TRBV7-9 and TRBJ2-7, is DTGVSQNPRHKITKRGQNVTFRCDPISEHNRLYWYRQTLGQGPEFLTYFQNEAQLEKSRLLSDRFSAERPKGSFSTLEIQRTEQGDSAMYLCASSPGLAGSEQYFGPGTRLTVT.

The CDR3 coding sequence is TGTGCCAGCAGTCAGCAGGGCTATCAGCCCCAGCATTTT. This translates into CASSQQGYQPQHF. This rearrangement joins TRBV28 to TRBJ1-5, with D possibly being TRBD1 (5 bases). V lost 5 bases, J lost 5 bases, and 10 bases lay in between. In germline, CDR1 is MDHEN, CDR2 SYDVKM. CDR3 length: 13 residues.

The rearrangement joins TRBV27 to TRBJ1-5; 9 bases align to TRBD1. The V and J ends lost 4 bases and 6 bases, in that order; junction bases with no gene match: 10. Germline V gene data show CDR1 as MNHEY and CDR2 as SMNVEV (reference sequence). The CDR3 extends over 16 amino acids. CDR3 amino acids: CASSYLGQGSLQPQHF. In DNA form, the CDR3 reads TGTGCCAGCAGTTACTTGGGACAGGGATCTCTTCAGCCCCAGCATTTT.

This clone was detected only a few times. The J gene is TRBJ1-6, the V gene TRBV25-1, with a possible D match to TRBD1 (6 bases). Germline assignment: CDR1 MGHDK and CDR2 SYGVNS. CDR3 length equals 18 residues. Trimming removed 4 bases at V and 5 bases at J, with 21 bases between. The DNA for the CDR3 is TGTGCCAGCAGTGCAGCTTTACAGGGAAGGATAGATAATTCACCCCTCCACTTT. Amino acids: CASSAALQGRIDNSPLHF. Combining the CDR3 with reference TRBV25-1 and TRBJ1-6 gives the whole variable domain EADIYQTPRYLVIGTGKKITLECSQTMGHDKMYWYQQDPGMELHLIHYSYGVNSTEKGDLSSESTVSRIRTEHFPLTLESARPSHTSQYLCASSAALQGRIDNSPLHFGNGTRLTVT.